A single sample is the source of the 22 T cell receptor beta chains below, sequenced in a study of blood T cell repertoires in COVID-19. Sequencing used immunoSEQ multiplex PCR; TCRdb keeps in-frame clones, though not all of them. The repertoire has 200,000 to 250,000 clones, roughly 80% of them found once; the top ten carry approximately 1.3%. The sample was PBMCs or T cells enriched from blood (not recorded which). All receptors derive from a woman between 40 and 55 years old with acute COVID-19.

The chain joins TRBV19 to TRBJ1-1; D not certain. This CDR3 has 14 residues. V lost 3 bases and J 1 base, leaving 9 bases between the germline ends. In germline, CDR1 is LNHDA, CDR2 SQIVND (reference sequence). CDR3 DNA sequence: TGTGCCAGTAGTATTTGGTCAGGGAACACTGAAGCTTTCTTT. Translation: CASSIWSGNTEAFF.

This chain connects TRBV6-5 to TRBJ1-2, with 9 bases that match TRBD1. With V trimmed by 2 bases and J by 8 bases, 3 bases remained unmatched. CDR3 length equals 13 residues. Germline V lookup: CDR1 MNHEY, CDR2 SVGAGI. CDR3 coding DNA: TGTGCCAGCAGTTACGGACAGGGGATCGGCTACACCTTC. It is translated as CASSYGQGIGYTF.

This clone was picked up a small number of times. V is TRBV10-3 and J is TRBJ2-7, with 9 nucleotides matching TRBD1. V shed 3 bases, J shed 1 base, and the junction held 4 bases outside the gene matches. Per the germline V gene, CDR1 is ENHRY and CDR2 is SYGVKD. This CDR3 has 15 residues. The CDR3 DNA follows: TGTGCCATCAGTGAAGGGACAGGGACATCCTACGAGCAGTACTTC. Residues: CAISEGTGTSYEQYF.

The CDR3: CASSYTGIYGYTF. CDR3 coding DNA: TGTGCCAGCAGTTATACAGGGATTTATGGCTACACCTTC. The V and J genes are TRBV12-3 or TRBV12-4 and TRBJ1-2, with TRBD1 as a possible D gene (6 bases). Trimming pared 4 bases from V and 5 bases from J, leaving 11 bases between. This CDR3 has 13 amino acids.

The gene calls are TRBV4-1 and TRBJ2-1; TRBD2 might be the D (6 bases). Germline lookup yields CDR1 MGHRA and CDR2 YSYEKL. CDR3 length: 14 residues. With 4 bases removed from V and 5 bases from J, the gap between germline ends came to 12 bases. The CDR3 DNA reads as TGCGCCAGCAGCCCCTCCCTAGCGAACAATGAGCAGTTCTTC. This sequence encodes CASSPSLANNEQFF.

This clone was detected only once. The V call is TRBV27, the J call TRBJ1-1, with D tentatively TRBD1 (5 bases). V was shortened by 2 bases and J by 4 bases, with 14 bases between the two germline ends. This CDR3 contains 15 residues. The germline CDR1 and CDR2 sequences are MNHEY and SMNVEV (reference sequence). CDR3: CASSLGQNRGTEAFF. CDR3 bases: TGTGCCAGCAGTTTAGGACAAAATAGGGGCACTGAAGCTTTCTTT.

V is TRBV5-1 and J is TRBJ2-1, with 11 bases fitting TRBD2. This CDR3 spans 14 amino acids. With 4 bases clipped from V and 6 bases from J, the junction kept 3 bases outside the gene matches. Germline CDR1 reads SGHRS; CDR2 reads YFSETQ. CDR3 sequence reads: CASSQTSGGNEQFF. The DNA for the CDR3 is TGCGCCAGCAGCCAAACTAGCGGGGGCAATGAGCAGTTCTTC.

This clone was found many times. The chain uses TRBV5-1 and TRBJ1-4; 7 positions agree with TRBD1. The CDR3 runs 16 residues. V trimming: 4 bases; J trimming: 8 bases; junction bases outside the gene matches: 14. CDR1 and CDR2 (germline): SGHRS, YFSETQ. CDR3: CASSLVLGGTAEKLFF. The CDR3 DNA follows: TGCGCCAGCAGCCTCGTCCTAGGTGGGACAGCAGAAAAACTGTTTTTT.

The chain couples TRBV30 to TRBJ1-2; 8 bases map to TRBD1. This CDR3 contains 16 residues. The germline CDR1 and CDR2 sequences are GTSNPN and SVGIG (reference sequence). After removal of 3 bases from V and 0 bases from J, the junction contained 9 bases not matched to a gene. In nucleotides, the CDR3 is TGTGCCTGGAGGGGACCTGACAGGGGCGCTAACTATGGCTACACCTTC. Amino acids: CAWRGPDRGANYGYTF.

The J gene is TRBJ1-5, the V gene TRBV4-2; D gene ambiguous. Germline V gives CDR1 LGHNA, CDR2 YNFKEQ. V was pared by 4 bases and J by 9 bases, with 7 bases between. CDR3 length: 11 residues. CDR3 protein: CASSPLMPQHF. CDR3 DNA sequence: TGTGCCAGCAGCCCCTTAATGCCCCAGCATTTT.

The chain joins TRBV10-2 to TRBJ2-7; 8 bases align to TRBD2. CDR3 length: 15 residues. The ends lost 5 bases at V and 1 base at J; junction bases unmatched: 7. Germline assignment: CDR1 WSHSY and CDR2 SAAADI. The DNA for the CDR3 is TGCGCCAGCAGTCAACGGGGGGGCTCTTCCTACGAGCAGTACTTC. Translated: CASSQRGGSSYEQYF.

V usage is TRBV9 and J usage is TRBJ2-7; 13 bases line up with TRBD2. CDR1 and CDR2 from the germline V gene are SGDLS and YYNGEE. With V trimmed by 3 bases and J by 2 bases, 2 bases remained unmatched. This CDR3 region has 15 residues. The CDR3 DNA is TGTGCCAGCAGCGCCGGGACTAGCGGGACCTACGAGCAGTACTTC. This gives the protein CASSAGTSGTYEQYF.

In this sample, this clone turned up a few times. The rearrangement links TRBV27 to TRBJ2-7, with 8 bases matching TRBD2. This CDR3 is 18 amino acids long. Germline CDR1 is MNHEY and CDR2 is SMNVEV (reference sequence). The V segment lost 1 base and the J segment 0 bases; nucleotides outside the gene matches: 11. The CDR3, as DNA: TGTGCCAGCAGTTTATTCGCCCTCTCCGGGACTAGCTCCTACGAGCAGTACTTC. It encodes CASSLFALSGTSSYEQYF.

V usage is TRBV19 and J usage is TRBJ2-3; TRBD2 matches 11 bases. With V trimmed by 6 bases and J by 11 bases, 16 bases remained unmatched. The CDR3 is 16 amino acids. CDR1 and CDR2 (germline): LNHDA, SQIVND (reference sequence). CDR3 DNA sequence: TGTGCCAGTAGCCTGGGGGGACTAGCGGTAAACCCTAGGCAGTATTTT. The encoded protein is CASSLGGLAVNPRQYF.

This clone has a handful of counts. This rearrangement joins TRBV28 to TRBJ1-2, with D uncertain. Trimming cost V 3 bases and J 8 bases, with 13 bases left between them. Germline values: CDR1 MDHEN, CDR2 SYDVKM. This CDR3 has 13 amino acids. Written as DNA, the CDR3 is TGTGCCAGCAGTTTTAGCCAACGAGGGGGCTACACCTTC. Protein product: CASSFSQRGGYTF.

The chain joins TRBV27 to TRBJ1-5, with a tentative D call TRBD1 (6 bases). Germline V CDR1 and CDR2: MNHEY, SMNVEV (reference sequence). Trimming removed 6 bases from V and 7 bases from J, with 16 bases in between. The CDR3 is 14 residues long. The CDR3, as DNA: TGTGCCAGCAGACCCCGGGACACTTGGCAGCCCCAGCATTTT. This encodes CASRPRDTWQPQHF.

The chain combines TRBV9 with TRBJ2-5; tentatively, D is TRBD1 (6 bases). CDR1 is SGDLS, CDR2 YYNGEE, per germline. The V gene lost 0 bases and the J gene lost 4 bases, with 10 bases spanning the gap. This CDR3 is 14 amino acids long. CDR3 in DNA: TGTGCCAGCAGCGTAGATAGGGGGAGAGAGACCCAGTACTTC. Its protein is CASSVDRGRETQYF.

This sequence joins TRBV4-2 and TRBJ2-2, with a possible D match to TRBD1 (5 bases). V was clipped by 0 bases and J by 3 bases, with 8 bases between them. Germline CDR1 and CDR2: LGHNA and YNFKEQ. The CDR3 sequence is 15 residues long. CDR3 region: CASSQEDSYTGELFF. DNA of the CDR3: TGTGCCAGCAGCCAAGAAGACAGCTACACCGGGGAGCTGTTTTTT.

The chain employs TRBV5-1 and TRBJ2-7; 12 nucleotides align to TRBD2. This CDR3 is built from 16 residues. The ends lost 2 bases at V and 0 bases at J; junction bases unmatched: 3. Germline lookup yields CDR1 SGHRS and CDR2 YFSETQ. The CDR3 here is CASSFLAGGSSYEQYF. As DNA, the CDR3 is TGCGCCAGCAGCTTCCTAGCGGGGGGGAGCTCCTACGAGCAGTACTTC.

The CDR3 protein is CASTGARAGTNEKLFF. CDR3 sequence (DNA): TGTGCCAGCACAGGGGCCCGAGCAGGGACTAATGAAAAACTGTTTTTT. The gene calls are TRBV7-9 and TRBJ1-4; TRBD1 might be the D (6 bases). Trimming pared 7 bases from V and 2 bases from J, leaving 17 bases between. The CDR3 length is 16 residues. Germline assignment: CDR1 SEHNR and CDR2 FQNEAQ (reference sequence).

The chain is built from TRBV4-2 and TRBJ2-7, with 14 positions matching TRBD2. Germline CDR1 reads LGHNA; CDR2 reads YNFKEQ. The ends lost 3 bases at V and 4 bases at J; junction bases unmatched: 11. The CDR3 has 18 amino acids. The DNA of the CDR3 is TGTGCCAGCAGCCAGCATTTCCCGGGACTAGCGGGGGAATACGAGCAGTACTTC. It encodes CASSQHFPGLAGEYEQYF.

The chain combines TRBV9 with TRBJ1-5; TRBD1 might be the D (6 bases). The CDR3 extends over 15 amino acids. V lost 3 bases to trimming and J lost 0 bases, with 10 bases between them. Germline V lookup: CDR1 SGDLS, CDR2 YYNGEE. CDR3 nucleotide sequence: TGTGCCAGCAGCGCAGAACAGGGTAGCAATCAGCCCCAGCATTTT. Protein product: CASSAEQGSNQPQHF.